The 2 T cell receptor beta chains below were found in one sample sequenced in a study of blood T cells in healthy people across ages. A second roughly 6 to 11 cycle PCR used barcoded and J-beta primers. Using its own MiXCR run on the 5' RACE reads, TCRdb lists one record per CDR3 protein. The sample has about 600,000 distinct CDR3 sequences, 45% to 55% seen once. Sequenced input: blood. These TCRs come from a man older than 75 in good health.

A word on this clonotype: The germline gene is not matched at one end of the junction; a read error may be the cause. The chain recombines TRBV7-2 with TRBJ1-6; D unclear. This CDR3 region has 13 residues. Germline loops: CDR1 SGHTA, CDR2 FQGNSA. CDR3 protein: CANSPGRYSPLHF. CDR3 bases: TGTGCCAACAGCCCTGGACGGTATTCACCCCTCCACTTT.

This CDR3 reads CATIRDRGSNQPQHF. The CDR3 DNA is TGTGCCACCATCCGGGACAGGGGTAGCAATCAGCCCCAGCATTTT. The chain joins TRBV2 to TRBJ1-5; 10 bases are a match to TRBD1. Germline values: CDR1 SNHLY, CDR2 FYNNEI. The CDR3 spans 15 residues. The V and J ends lost 10 bases and 0 bases, in that order; junction bases with no gene match: 6.